The present T cell receptor (beta chain) was sequenced within a study of cytomegalovirus exposure and HLA in healthy donors. Study in general: Earlier, 150 million to 200 million T cells were analyzed, and more than 100 million unique TCR beta sequences were found among them.

General observations from the study: Listed as cytomegalovirus-associated were 150 to 200 TCR beta chains. Accounts indicate the classifier identified cytomegalovirus status with strong specificity and sensitivity.

A multiplex PCR was run with 60 Vbeta primers and 13 Jbeta primers. Measured with immunoSEQ multiplex PCR; TCRdb has only the in-frame clones, and not every one. The repertoire holds about 130,000 clones, with 80% as singletons. In germline, CDR1 is SGHRS, CDR2 YFSETQ. The J segment lost 5 bases and the V segment lost 4 bases, leaving 3 bases of the junction unmatched. This CDR3 is 15 amino acids long. As concerns this clone: Its antigen is not known.

V gene TRBV5-1 combines with J gene TRBJ2-2; the match to TRBD2 covers 12 bases. The origin of this receptor is a woman between 35 and 50 years old in good health and CMV-seronegative. Sequencing input: PBMCs. CDR3 DNA: TGCGCCAGCAGCCCGACTAGCGGGAGAACCGGGGAGCTGTTTTTT. Amino acid sequence: CASSPTSGRTGELFF. The full variable domain, with the rest looked up from reference TRBV5-1 and TRBJ2-2, is KAGVTQTPRYLIKTRGQQVTLSCSPISGHRSVSWYQQTPGQGLQFLFEYFSETQRNKGNFPGRFSGRQFSNSRSEMNVSTLELGDSALYLCASSPTSGRTGELFFGEGSRLTVL.